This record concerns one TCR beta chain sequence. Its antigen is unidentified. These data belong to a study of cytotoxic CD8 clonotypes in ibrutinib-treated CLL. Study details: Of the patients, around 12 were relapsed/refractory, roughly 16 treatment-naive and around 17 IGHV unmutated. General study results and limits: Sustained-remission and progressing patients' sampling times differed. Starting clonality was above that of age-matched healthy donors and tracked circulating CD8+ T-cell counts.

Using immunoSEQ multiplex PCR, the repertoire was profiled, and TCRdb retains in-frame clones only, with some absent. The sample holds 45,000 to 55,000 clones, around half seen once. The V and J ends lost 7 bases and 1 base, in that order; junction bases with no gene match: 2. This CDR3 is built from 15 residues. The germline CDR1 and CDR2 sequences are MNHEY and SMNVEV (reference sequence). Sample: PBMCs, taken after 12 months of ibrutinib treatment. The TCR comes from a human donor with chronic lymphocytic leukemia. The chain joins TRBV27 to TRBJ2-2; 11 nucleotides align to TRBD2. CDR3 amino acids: CASTGTSGNTGELFF. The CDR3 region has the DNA TGTGCCAGCACCGGGACTAGCGGGAACACCGGGGAGCTGTTTTTT.